This TCR beta chain was retrieved from a study of cytomegalovirus exposure and HLA in healthy donors. The PCR used 60 Vbeta and 13 Jbeta primers. The table came from immunoSEQ multiplex PCR; TCRdb's copy has only in-frame clones and leaves some out. The table records 150,000 to 200,000 clones, 75% to 80% of them present only once. Trimming took off 8 bases at V and 0 bases at J, with 18 bases between the two ends. Germline values: CDR1 SNHLY, CDR2 FYNNEI. The CDR3 runs to 16 residues. Input material: PBMCs. The chain carries TRBV2 and TRBJ2-3, with D perhaps matching TRBD2 (6 bases). The source is a middle-aged man in good health and CMV-seropositive. CDR3 sequence reads: CASGHGGSGSTDTQYF. The DNA for the CDR3 is TGTGCCAGCGGCCATGGAGGGAGCGGGAGCACAGATACGCAGTATTTT.